A single sample is the source of the 15 T cell receptor beta chains below, sequenced in a study of post-analysis software for immune sequencing data. Carried by the TCR beta cDNA libraries were unique molecular identifiers. TCRdb re-derived calls from the PCR reads in MiXCR, one entry per CDR3 protein. The sample shows about 770,000 distinct CDR3 sequences, about 45% of them seen only once. Their target antigens are unknown. Notes on the study in general: Compared with controls, patients had more of about five TRBV segments, including TRBV5-6, TRBV5-1 and TRBV20-1.

Sequences were obtained from blood. Every receptor here comes from a girl aged 5-17 years with multiple sclerosis.

The chain has TRBV13 and TRBJ2-3; weak D call: TRBD1 (6 bases). The CDR3 contains 15 residues. Germline V lookup: CDR1 PRHDT, CDR2 FYEKMQ (reference sequence). The V gene lost 4 bases and the J gene lost 8 bases, with 19 bases spanning the gap. The CDR3 sequence: CASSSKMGADGTQYF. The CDR3 bases are TGTGCCAGCAGCTCCAAAATGGGGGCTGATGGTACGCAGTATTTT.

The V call is TRBV13, the J call TRBJ1-1; D is unresolved. From germline, CDR1 is PRHDT and CDR2 FYEKMQ (reference sequence). V shed 5 bases and J shed 6 bases, with 10 bases lying between them. This CDR3 comprises 12 residues. The CDR3 here is CASSMGRAEAFF. CDR3 coding DNA: TGTGCCAGCAGCATGGGGAGGGCTGAAGCTTTCTTT.

This clonotype came up a few times. The V gene is TRBV29-1, the J gene TRBJ2-3; 8 nucleotides line up with TRBD2. The CDR3 contains 14 residues. CDR1 SQVTM and CDR2 ANQGSEA come from the germline V gene. V dropped 3 bases and J dropped 2; count of bases not matched to a gene: 4. CDR3 protein: CSVERREVTDTQYF. CDR3 in DNA: TGCAGCGTTGAGAGGCGGGAGGTCACAGATACGCAGTATTTT.

As to this clonotype: The junction differs from germline at one of its ends, possibly a read error. The chain employs TRBV5-1 and TRBJ2-5; D is unresolved. The CDR3 extends over 15 amino acids. CDR1 SGHRS and CDR2 YFSETQ come from the germline V gene. For the CDR3, the DNA is TGCGTCAGCAGCTTGGAAGGGCTACCTCAAGAGACCCAGTACTTC. Translation: CVSSLEGLPQETQYF.

This clonotype has a handful of counts. The chain uses TRBV6-8 and TRBJ2-7; D may be TRBD1 (6 bases). The CDR3 covers 14 residues. V was shortened by 5 bases and J by 1 base, with 12 bases between the two germline ends. CDR1 is MNHGY, CDR2 SAAAGT, per germline. CDR3 coding DNA: TGTGCCAGCAGTAAACACAGGGTTTCCTACGAGCAGTACTTC. Amino acid sequence: CASSKHRVSYEQYF.

The V call is TRBV9, the J call TRBJ2-5, with D possibly matching TRBD1 (5 bases). V gave up 4 bases and J gave up 0 bases, with 13 bases separating them. Germline V gene lookup returns CDR1 SGDLS and CDR2 YYNGEE. The CDR3 runs to 15 residues. Written as DNA, the CDR3 is TGTGCCAGCAGCCCAGTGGCAGGGTACCAAGAGACCCAGTACTTC. Protein product: CASSPVAGYQETQYF. Combining the CDR3 with reference TRBV9 and TRBJ2-5 gives the whole variable domain DSGVTQTPKHLITATGQRVTLRCSPRSGDLSVYWYQQSLDQGLQFLIQYYNGEERAKGNILERFSAQQFPDLHSELNLSSLELGDSALYFCASSPVAGYQETQYFGPGTRLLVL.

The chain has TRBV25-1 and TRBJ2-4; D is ambiguous. The end of the DNA aligns better with TRBJ2-7, so the J call may be wrong. This CDR3 has 14 residues. CDR1 and CDR2 from the germline V gene are MGHDK and SYGVNS. The CDR3 sequence: CASSEWAESDEQYF. CDR3 DNA: TGTGCCAGCAGTGAATGGGCCGAGAGCGACGAGCAGTACTTC.

The chain combines TRBV5-6 with TRBJ2-6; D remains unclear. CDR1 is SGHDT and CDR2 is YYEEEE in the germline V gene. V dropped 2 bases and J dropped 0 bases, with 9 bases sitting between them. The CDR3 totals 16 residues. CDR3 sequence (DNA): TGTGCCAGCAGCTTTGGGTTACGCTCTGGGGCCAACGTCCTGACTTTC. It codes for CASSFGLRSGANVLTF.

The V call is TRBV12-3 or TRBV12-4, the J call TRBJ1-2; D gene unclear. CDR3 size: 14 residues. V lost 4 bases and J lost 8, with 17 bases in between. Here the CDR3 reads CASSSGVQAWGYTF. In DNA form, the CDR3 reads TGTGCCAGCAGTTCTGGGGTGCAGGCATGGGGCTACACCTTC.

The chain uses TRBV28 and TRBJ2-7, with 7 bases aligning to TRBD2. J lost 7 bases, V lost 6 bases, and 15 bases had no gene match. This CDR3 is built from 15 residues. Germline loops: CDR1 MDHEN, CDR2 SYDVKM. The CDR3 bases are TGTGCCAGCAGAAGGGGCGGGAGTGGCGTCGGGGAGCAGTACTTC. Its protein product is CASRRGGSGVGEQYF.

This clonotype was observed a handful of times. The CDR3, as DNA: TGTGCCAGCAGCCTGTGGGGTGGAGACATTCAGTACTTC. Its protein is CASSLWGGDIQYF. The V and J genes are TRBV5-5 and TRBJ2-4; D uncertain. The CDR3 has 13 residues. Trimming removed 4 bases at V and 8 bases at J, with 13 bases between. Per germline, CDR1 SGHKS and CDR2 YYEKEE (reference sequence).

This clonotype was picked up a small number of times. The rearrangement uses TRBV20-1 and TRBJ2-1, with 7 bases identical to TRBD2. The CDR3 contains 16 residues. The V gene's germline CDR1 is DFQATT and CDR2 SNEGSKA (reference sequence). The V segment lost 6 bases and the J segment 0 bases; nucleotides outside the gene matches: 11. CDR3 region: CSAPPSGKSSYNEQFF. For the CDR3, the DNA is TGCAGTGCCCCGCCTAGCGGAAAAAGCTCCTACAATGAGCAGTTCTTC.

This clonotype was recorded a few times. This chain joins TRBV5-1 and TRBJ2-7; TRBD2 aligns across 12 bases. The CDR3 runs 18 residues. Germline CDR1 and CDR2: SGHRS and YFSETQ. Trimming at V came to 3 bases and at J to 3 bases, leaving 13 bases not matched to a gene. Here the CDR3 reads CASSSLAGGRDVSYEQYF. The CDR3 coding sequence is TGCGCCAGCAGCTCACTAGCGGGAGGAAGGGACGTCAGCTACGAGCAGTACTTC.

The chain links TRBV27 to TRBJ2-7, with 7 bases that match TRBD2. The trim removed 8 bases at V and 5 bases at J, leaving 9 bases unmatched. Germline V CDR1 and CDR2: MNHEY, SMNVEV (reference sequence). The CDR3 covers 13 residues. In DNA form, the CDR3 reads TGTGCCAGCGCCCTGGGAGGGAGCAACGAGCAGTACTTC. This encodes CASALGGSNEQYF.

The V and J genes are TRBV5-1 and TRBJ1-2, with D possibly matching TRBD1 (6 bases). CDR3 length: 15 residues. Trimming removed 3 bases from V and 4 bases from J, with 16 bases in between. Germline V gene sequence: CDR1 SGHRS, CDR2 YFSETQ. The CDR3 DNA is TGCGCCAGCAGCTCGATGACAGGAAGGGGCTATGGCTACACCTTC. Its translation is CASSSMTGRGYGYTF.